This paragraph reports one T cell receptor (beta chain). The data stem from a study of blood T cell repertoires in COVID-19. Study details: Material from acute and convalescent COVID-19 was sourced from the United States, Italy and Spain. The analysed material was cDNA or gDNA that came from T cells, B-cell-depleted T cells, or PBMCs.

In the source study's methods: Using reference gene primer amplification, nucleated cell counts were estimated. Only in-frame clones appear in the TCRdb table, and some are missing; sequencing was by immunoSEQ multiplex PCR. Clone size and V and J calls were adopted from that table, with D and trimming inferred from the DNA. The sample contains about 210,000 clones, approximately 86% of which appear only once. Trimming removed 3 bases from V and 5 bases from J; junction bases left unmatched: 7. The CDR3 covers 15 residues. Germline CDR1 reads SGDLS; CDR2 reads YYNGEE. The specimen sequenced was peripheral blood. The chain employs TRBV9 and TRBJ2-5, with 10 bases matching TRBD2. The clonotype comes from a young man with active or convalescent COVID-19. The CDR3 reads CASSGPSGREETQYF. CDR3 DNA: TGTGCCAGCAGCGGACCTAGCGGGAGAGAGGAGACCCAGTACTTC.